This TCR beta chain appears in the sequencing data of a study of T cell repertoires in cytomegalovirus infection. Across the whole study: From public TCR beta signatures came an indication of both CMV infection and matching HLA type.

TCRdb called the reads again in MiXCR, with one record for every CDR3 protein. The data show hundreds of thousands of distinct CDR3 sequences, with more than 20% seen just once and around 8% held by the top ten. Losses at the gene ends were 5 bases for V and 7 bases for J; bases not matched to a gene: 8. There are 15 residues in the CDR3. The germline V gene has CDR1 SGHVS and CDR2 FQNEAQ. This clonotype was seen repeatedly, ten times or more. The chain joins TRBV7-8 to TRBJ2-1; 10 bases fit TRBD2. The sequence came from a human donor in good health (CMV status not recorded). Some clones in this sample may be carry-over from other donors' samples. The sample consisted of CD8+ T cells from PBMCs. The CDR3 DNA sequence: TGTGCCAGCAGCCCCTTCGCTAGCGGGGGAAATGAGCAGTTCTTC. Translation gives CASSPFASGGNEQFF.